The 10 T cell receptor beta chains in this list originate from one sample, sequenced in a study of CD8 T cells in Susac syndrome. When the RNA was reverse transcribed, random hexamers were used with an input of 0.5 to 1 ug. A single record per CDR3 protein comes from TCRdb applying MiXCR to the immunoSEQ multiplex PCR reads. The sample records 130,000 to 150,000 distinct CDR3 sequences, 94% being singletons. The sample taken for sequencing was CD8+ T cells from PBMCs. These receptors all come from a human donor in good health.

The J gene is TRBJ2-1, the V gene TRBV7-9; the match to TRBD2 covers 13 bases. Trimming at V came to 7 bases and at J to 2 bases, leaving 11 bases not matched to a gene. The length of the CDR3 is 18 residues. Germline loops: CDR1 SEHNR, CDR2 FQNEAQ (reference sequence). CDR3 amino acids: CASKGLAGIGAAYNEQFF. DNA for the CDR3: TGTGCCAGCAAGGGACTAGCGGGAATTGGGGCAGCCTACAATGAGCAGTTCTTC.

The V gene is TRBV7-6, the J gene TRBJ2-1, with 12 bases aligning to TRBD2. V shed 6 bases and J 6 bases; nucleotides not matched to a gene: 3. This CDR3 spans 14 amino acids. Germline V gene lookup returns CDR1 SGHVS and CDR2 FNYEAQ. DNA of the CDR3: TGTGCCAGCAGGCTGACTAGCGGGAGCAATGAGCAGTTCTTC. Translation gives CASRLTSGSNEQFF.

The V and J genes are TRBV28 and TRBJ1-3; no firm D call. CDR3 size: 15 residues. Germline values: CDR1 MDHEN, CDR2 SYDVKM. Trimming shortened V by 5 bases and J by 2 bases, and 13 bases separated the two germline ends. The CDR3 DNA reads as TGTGCCAGCAGTCGGGCCAGCAGGCCTGGAAACACCATATATTTT. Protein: CASSRASRPGNTIYF.

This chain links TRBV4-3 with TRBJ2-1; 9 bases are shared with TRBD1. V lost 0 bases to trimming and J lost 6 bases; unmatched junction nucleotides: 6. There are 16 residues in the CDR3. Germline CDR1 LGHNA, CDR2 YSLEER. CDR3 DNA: TGCGCCAGCAGCCAAGATGGGACAGGGATAATCAATGAGCAGTTCTTC. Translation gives CASSQDGTGIINEQFF.

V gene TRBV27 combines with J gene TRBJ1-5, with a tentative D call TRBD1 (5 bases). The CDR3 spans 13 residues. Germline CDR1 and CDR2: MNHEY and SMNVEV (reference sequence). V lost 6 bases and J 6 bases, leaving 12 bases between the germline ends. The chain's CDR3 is CASSIRALQPQHF. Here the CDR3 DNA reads TGTGCCAGCAGCATCAGGGCGCTTCAGCCCCAGCATTTT.

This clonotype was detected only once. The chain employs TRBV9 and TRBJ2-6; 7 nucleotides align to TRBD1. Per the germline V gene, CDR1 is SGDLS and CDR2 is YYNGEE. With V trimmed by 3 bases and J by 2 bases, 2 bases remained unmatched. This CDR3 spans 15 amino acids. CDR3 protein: CASSETGTGANVLTF. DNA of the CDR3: TGTGCCAGCAGCGAGACAGGGACTGGGGCCAACGTCCTGACTTTC.

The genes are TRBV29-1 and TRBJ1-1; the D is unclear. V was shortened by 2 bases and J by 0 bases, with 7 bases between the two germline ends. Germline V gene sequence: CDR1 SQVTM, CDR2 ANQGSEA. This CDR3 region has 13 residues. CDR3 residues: CSVEWHLNTEAFF. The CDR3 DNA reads TGCAGCGTTGAATGGCACCTGAACACTGAAGCTTTCTTT.

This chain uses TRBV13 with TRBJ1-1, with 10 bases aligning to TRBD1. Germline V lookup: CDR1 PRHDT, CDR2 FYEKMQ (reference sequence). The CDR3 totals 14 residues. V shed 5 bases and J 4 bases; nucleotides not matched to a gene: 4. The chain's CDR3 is CASSGGTGATEAFF. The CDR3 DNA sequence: TGTGCCAGCAGCGGCGGGACAGGGGCCACTGAAGCTTTCTTT.

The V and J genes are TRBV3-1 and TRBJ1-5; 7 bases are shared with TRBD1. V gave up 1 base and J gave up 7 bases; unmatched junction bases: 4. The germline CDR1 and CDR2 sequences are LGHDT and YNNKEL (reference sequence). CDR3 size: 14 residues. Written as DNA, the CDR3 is TGTGCCAGCAGCCAAGGAACAGGGGACCAGCCCCAGCATTTT. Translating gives CASSQGTGDQPQHF. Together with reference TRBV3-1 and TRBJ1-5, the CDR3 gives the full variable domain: DTAVSQTPKYLVTQMGNDKSIKCEQNLGHDTMYWYKQDSKKFLKIMFSYNNKELIINETVPNRFSPKSPDKAHLNLHINSLELGDSAVYFCASSQGTGDQPQHFGDGTRLSIL.

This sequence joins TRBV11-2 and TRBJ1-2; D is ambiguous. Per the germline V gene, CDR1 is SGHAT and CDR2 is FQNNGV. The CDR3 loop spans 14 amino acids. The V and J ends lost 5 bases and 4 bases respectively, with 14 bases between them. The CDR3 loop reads CASSPFTGSYGYTF. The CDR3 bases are TGTGCCAGCAGCCCTTTTACGGGTTCCTATGGCTACACCTTC. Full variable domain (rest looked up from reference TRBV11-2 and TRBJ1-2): EAGVAQSPRYKIIEKRQSVAFWCNPISGHATLYWYQQILGQGPKLLIQFQNNGVVDDSQLPKDRFSAERLKGVDSTLKIQPAKLEDSAVYLCASSPFTGSYGYTFGSGTRLTVV.